This TCR beta chain was identified during a study of human T cells and chemical hapten exposure. Each cDNA molecule in the library carried unique molecular identifiers. In the original workflow: A per-sample median of around 100,000 TCRs was observed, with a range of 23,224 to 690,600. TCRdb re-called the RACE reads with MiXCR, one entry per CDR3 protein. V and J calls and clone size were set by TCRdb, not the authors. The sample holds about 120,000 distinct CDR3 sequences; around 10% are singletons and the top ten take just over 1.4%. The CDR3 contains 13 residues. Per the germline V gene, CDR1 is MNHNY and CDR2 is SVGAGI (reference sequence). V lost 8 bases and J 6 bases, leaving 14 bases between the germline ends. This clonotype has ten or more counts. As to time point: patch test 1, 2 weeks after DPC sensitization. Documented treatment: therapeutic diphenylcyclopropenone sensitization with weekly scalp DPC.

This TCR was recovered from a woman aged 45 to 65 with alopecia areata. Some clones in this sample may be carry-over from other donors' samples. The chain is built from TRBV6-6 and TRBJ2-1; D possibly matches TRBD1 or TRBD2 (5 bases each). This sample comprised whole blood, obtained in connection with sensitization to the hapten diphenylcyclopropenone (DPC). CDR3 sequence (DNA): TGTGCCAGCGAGGGTGGGGGAAGCAATGAGCAGTTCTTC. Translation gives CASEGGGSNEQFF.